This TCR beta chain was recorded in a study of blood T cell repertoires in COVID-19. Study details: From T cells, B-cell-depleted T cells, or PBMCs came the material, which was cDNA or gDNA.

As handled by the study authors: Quantification of nucleated cells was approximated via reference gene primer amplification. TCRdb's copy holds only in-frame clones and misses some; the assay was immunoSEQ multiplex PCR. V and J calls and clone size are given by that table; D and trimming were obtained from the DNA. The table lists 200,000 to 250,000 clones, under 85% of them singletons, with roughly 7% in the top ten. Those enrolled in Seattle joined during active infection and were followed longitudinally afterward. This CDR3 has 13 amino acids. Trimming pared 3 bases from V and 0 bases from J, leaving 3 bases between. The germline gives CDR1 SNHLY, CDR2 FYNNEI.

The chain uses TRBV2 and TRBJ1-5, with no clear D. The clonotype comes from a woman over 75 with COVID-19, enrolled during active disease. The sample comprised peripheral blood. The CDR3 protein is CASSESSNQPQHF. Here the CDR3 DNA reads TGTGCCAGCAGTGAGAGTAGCAATCAGCCCCAGCATTTT.